These 18 T cell receptor beta chains originate from one sample sequenced in a study of T cells in women clearing cervical HPV infection. The method was immunoSEQ multiplex PCR; TCRdb's version includes in-frame clones alone and lacks a portion of them. Here the sample table reports tens of thousands of clones. The sequenced sample consisted of blood buffy coat. All receptors come from a woman aged 18 to 75 with a cervical HPV16 infection that either progressed to CIN3+ or cleared (not recorded which).

Comments on this clone: One end of the junction is discordant with germline, which a read error may explain. From the germline J gene comes the end of the CDR3, since the read stops 3 residues before it. The rearrangement links TRBV18 to TRBJ1-2; 10 nucleotides line up with TRBD1. Germline V gives CDR1 KGHSH, CDR2 LQKENI. The CDR3 loop spans 14 amino acids. This CDR3 is CVSSPDRGPYDYTF. The sequenced part of the CDR3 DNA is TGTGTCAGCTCCCCAGACAGGGGGCCCTACGAC.

For this clone: The read halts 3 residues ahead of the CDR3 end, with the missing end drawn from the germline J gene. J is TRBJ1-1 and V is TRBV5-6; the D is unclear. Germline lookup yields CDR1 SGHDT and CDR2 YYEEEE. The CDR3 extends over 15 amino acids. With 5 bases removed from V and 3 bases from J, the gap between germline ends came to 17 bases. CDR3 protein: CASSHQHGGYTEAFF. The DNA read from the CDR3 is TGTGCCAGCAGTCACCAACACGGAGGGTACACTGAA. Based on the CDR3 plus reference TRBV5-6 and TRBJ1-1, the full variable domain is DAGVTQSPTHLIKTRGQQVTLRCSPKSGHDTVSWYQQALGQGPQFIFQYYEEEERQRGNFPDRFSGHQFPNYSSELNVNALLLGDSALYLCASSHQHGGYTEAFFGQGTRLTVV.

A remark on this clone: Coverage ceases 3 residues before the CDR3 finishes, and the germline J gene fills in the end. This chain uses TRBV19 with TRBJ2-1; TRBD2 aligns across 12 bases. The trim removed 6 bases at V and 4 bases at J, leaving 4 bases unmatched. Germline V CDR1 and CDR2: LNHDA, SQIVND (reference sequence). The CDR3 spans 15 residues. This CDR3 is CASSLLAGGYNEQFF. The part of the CDR3 DNA that was read is TGTGCCAGTAGCCTACTAGCGGGAGGTTACAATGAG.

A remark on this clone: The read comes to an end 3 residues before the CDR3 does, leaving the germline J gene to fill in the end. V usage is TRBV6-2 or TRBV6-3 and J usage is TRBJ2-3; D is uncertain. V gave up 0 bases and J gave up 6 bases, with 10 bases separating them. The CDR3 totals 14 residues. The germline V gene has CDR1 MNHEY and CDR2 SVGEGT. Partial CDR3 DNA: TGTGCCAGCAGTTACTCGCTAGTCTCTGATACG. Residues: CASSYSLVSDT. In full, the CDR3 is CASSYSLVSDTQYF.

With regard to this clone: The sequence runs out 3 residues before the end of the CDR3; the remainder is reconstructed from the germline J gene. The chain joins TRBV29-1 to TRBJ1-1, with 7 bases lining up with TRBD1. CDR3 size: 14 residues. In germline, CDR1 is SQVTM, CDR2 ANQGSEA. The V and J ends lost 4 bases and 7 bases, in that order; junction bases with no gene match: 12. The covered CDR3 bases are TGCAGCGTTGGGGACAGTTTATCTGGTCATGAA. Its translation is CSVGDSLSGHE. The whole CDR3 is CSVGDSLSGHEAFF.

With respect to this clone: The CDR3 is cut off 3 residues early in the read; its end comes from the germline J gene. The rearrangement links TRBV2 to TRBJ2-3; a possible D gene is TRBD2 (7 bases). Germline V lookup: CDR1 SNHLY, CDR2 FYNNEI. The CDR3 runs 17 residues. Between the trimmed V and J ends, which lost 7 bases and 2 bases, there was a span of 22 bases. The CDR3 DNA, read in part, is TGTGCCAGCATGCCGTTTCGGGGGGCGCGTCCCACAGATACG. Its translation is CASMPFRGARPTDT. The whole CDR3 protein is CASMPFRGARPTDTQYF. The complete variable domain, with remaining parts taken from reference TRBV2 and TRBJ2-3, reads EPEVTQTPSHQVTQMGQEVILRCVPISNHLYFYWYRQILGQKVEFLVSFYNNEISEKSEIFDDQFSVERPDGSNFTLKIRSTKLEDSAMYFCASMPFRGARPTDTQYFGPGTRLTVL.

Notes on this clone: Coverage ceases 3 residues before the CDR3 finishes, and the germline J gene fills in the end. J is TRBJ2-7 and V is TRBV4-1, with D uncertain. This CDR3 comprises 15 residues. Trimming removed 1 base from V and 4 bases from J, with 14 bases in between. The germline V gene has CDR1 MGHRA and CDR2 YSYEKL. The CDR3 DNA, read in part, is TGCGCCAGCAGCCAAGGGTCTAGTTCTACTTACGAG. As protein: CASSQGSSSTYE. The CDR3 in full is CASSQGSSSTYEQYF.

A remark on this clone: The read halts 3 residues ahead of the CDR3 end, with the missing end drawn from the germline J gene. This chain links TRBV6-1 with TRBJ2-7, with D maybe TRBD1 (6 bases). V lost 3 bases and J lost 2, with 11 bases in between. Germline CDR1 reads MNHNS; CDR2 reads SASEGT. CDR3 size: 14 residues. The CDR3: CASSDREGAYEQYF. The sequenced part of the CDR3 DNA is TGTGCCAGCAGTGATAGAGAGGGGGCCTACGAG.

CDR3 loop: CASSPPEQGNTQYF. CDR3 DNA (partial): TGTGCCAGTAGCCCACCCGAACAGGGCAATACG. This chain uses TRBV19 with TRBJ2-3, with D maybe TRBD1 (6 bases). The CDR3 end lies 3 residues beyond the end of the read and is filled in from the germline J gene. With 6 bases removed from V and 7 bases from J, the gap between germline ends came to 17 bases. Germline V gene sequence: CDR1 LNHDA, CDR2 SQIVND (reference sequence). The CDR3 totals 14 residues.

On this clone itself: The CDR3 end falls 3 residues outside the read, so it is completed with the germline J gene. This sequence joins TRBV7-9 and TRBJ1-2; D perhaps matches TRBD1 (5 bases). This CDR3 comprises 12 residues. The germline CDR1 and CDR2 sequences are SEHNR and FQNEAQ (reference sequence). The CDR3 DNA, read in part, is TGTGCCAGCAGCTTAGAGGCCCAGGGA. As protein: CASSLEAQG. The whole CDR3 protein reads CASSLEAQGYTF.

Worth noting for this clone: The read ends 3 residues before the CDR3 terminus; that terminus is restored from the germline J gene. The V gene is TRBV7-8, the J gene TRBJ2-5; D unclear. V dropped 5 bases and J dropped 4 bases, with 8 bases sitting between them. The CDR3 has 12 residues. CDR1 is SGHVS and CDR2 is FQNEAQ in the germline V gene. This chain's CDR3 is CASSPLRETQYF. The CDR3 bases that were read are TGTGCCAGCAGCCCCCTCAGAGAGACC.

A note on this clone: The missing CDR3 end, 3 residues past where the read stops, is filled in from the germline J gene. The chain uses TRBV5-1 and TRBJ2-1, with 11 bases aligning to TRBD2. CDR3 length equals 15 residues. The germline V gene has CDR1 SGHRS and CDR2 YFSETQ. The J segment lost 8 bases and the V segment lost 6 bases, leaving 10 bases of the junction unmatched. CDR3 loop: CASNWLSGGAYEQFF. The CDR3 DNA, read in part, is TGCGCCAGCAATTGGCTTAGCGGGGGGGCTTATGAG.

A note on this clone: The missing CDR3 end, 3 residues past where the read stops, is filled in from the germline J gene. This chain joins TRBV19 and TRBJ1-2, with D maybe TRBD1 (6 bases). The CDR3 has 14 amino acids. Looked up from germline, CDR1 is LNHDA and CDR2 is SQIVND (reference sequence). V was shortened by 2 bases and J by 4 bases, with 11 bases between the two germline ends. CDR3 region: CASSIPDRSYGYTF. The CDR3 DNA, read in part, is TGTGCCAGTAGTATACCAGACAGGAGCTATGGC.

On this clone itself: The DNA ends 3 residues before the CDR3 does, and the rest of the CDR3 is filled in from the germline J gene. The rearrangement links TRBV5-1 to TRBJ2-5; the D gene is possibly TRBD2 (6 bases). The CDR3 contains 14 residues. The V and J ends lost 0 bases and 2 bases respectively, with 8 bases between them. From germline, CDR1 is SGHRS and CDR2 YFSETQ. CDR3 protein: CASSLGGVQETQYF. Incomplete CDR3 DNA: TGCGCCAGCAGCTTGGGCGGGGTTCAAGAGACC.

A note on this clone: The CDR3 end falls 3 residues outside the read, so it is completed with the germline J gene. The V call is TRBV5-1, the J call TRBJ2-5, with TRBD1 matching over 10 bases. Germline V gene data show CDR1 as SGHRS and CDR2 as YFSETQ. There are 14 residues in the CDR3. Trimming cost V 7 bases and J 4 bases; bases outside gene matches: 7. The CDR3 protein is CASLLGDRGETQYF. The part of the CDR3 DNA that was read is TGCGCCAGCTTGCTAGGGGACAGGGGAGAGACC.

A note on this clone: The CDR3 is cut off 3 residues early in the read; its end comes from the germline J gene. The chain combines TRBV30 with TRBJ2-5; a weak D match, TRBD2 (7 bases). The CDR3 consists of 14 residues. The V gene lost 4 bases and the J gene lost 1 base, with 13 bases spanning the gap. Per germline, CDR1 GTSNPN and CDR2 SVGIG (reference sequence). The covered CDR3 bases are TGTGCCTGGAAGGGGGGGACACCCCAAGAGACC. It is translated as CAWKGGTPQET. In full, the CDR3 reads CAWKGGTPQETQYF. Using reference TRBV30 and TRBJ2-5 for the parts outside the CDR3, the full variable domain is SQTIHQWPATLVQPVGSPLSLECTVEGTSNPNLYWYRQAAGRGLQLLFYSVGIGQISSEVPQNLSASRPQDRQFILSSKKLLLSDSGFYLCAWKGGTPQETQYFGPGTRLLVL.

CDR3 loop: CSALNSWTSYNEQFF. Partial CDR3 DNA: TGCAGTGCCTTAAATTCGTGGACTAGTTACAATGAG. The V call is TRBV20-1, the J call TRBJ2-1; TRBD2 agrees at 7 bases. Read coverage stops 3 residues before the CDR3 terminus; the germline J gene supplies the remainder. The CDR3 runs 15 residues. Germline lookup yields CDR1 DFQATT and CDR2 SNEGSKA (reference sequence). Germline trimming cut 6 bases from V and 4 bases from J; bases unmatched to any gene: 12.

CDR3 loop: CASAPGETQYF. Partial CDR3 DNA: TGTGCCAGCGCGCCAGGGGAGACC. The chain combines TRBV18 with TRBJ2-5, with D possibly being TRBD1 (5 bases). The read terminates 3 residues ahead of where the CDR3 ends, so the germline J gene completes it. The CDR3 contains 11 residues. CDR1 and CDR2 from the germline V gene are KGHSH and LQKENI. V gave up 8 bases and J gave up 5 bases, with 9 bases separating them.